This TCR beta chain came from a study of neurological immune-mediated disorders. Study-wide points: Because no CDR3 amino acid sequences were shared across subjects by expanded clones, private repertoires were suggested in all groups.

In this sample, this clonotype turned up many times. Its target is unknown. The CDR3 covers 13 residues. With 1 base clipped from V and 8 bases from J, the junction kept 2 bases outside the gene matches. Synthesis of cDNA was carried out by template-switch 5'RACE. The reaction used 10-nucleotide random UMIs. TCRdb processed the 5' RACE reads anew with MiXCR; each CDR3 protein has one entry. Among some 30,000 distinct CDR3 sequences listed, under 6% were seen once. The rearrangement uses TRBV12-3 or TRBV12-4 and TRBJ1-1; 9 nucleotides align to TRBD1. The receptor comes from a woman between 45 and 65 years old in good health. The sequenced sample consisted of CD4+ T cells from blood. CDR3 sequence reads: CASSLGTGGEAFF. As DNA, the CDR3 is TGTGCCAGCAGTTTAGGAACAGGGGGCGAAGCTTTCTTT.